The 2 T cell receptor beta chains below were found in one sample sequenced in a study of response to subunit inactivated influenza vaccine. Via MiXCR, TCRdb re-called the RT-PCR reads, giving one row per CDR3 protein. This sample has 650,000 to 800,000 distinct CDR3 sequences, with approximately 15% found just once. Sequenced material: PBMCs from blood, taken 14 to 15 days before vaccination. The receptors shown here come from a man in his forties or fifties who received an inactivated influenza vaccine.

The chain has TRBV5-1 and TRBJ2-5; the D gene is possibly TRBD1 (5 bases). Germline values: CDR1 SGHRS, CDR2 YFSETQ. V was pared by 4 bases and J by 0 bases, with 13 bases between. The CDR3 runs to 15 residues. The CDR3 loop is CASSPGHGNQETQYF. The CDR3 DNA sequence: TGCGCCAGCAGCCCCGGACACGGTAACCAAGAGACCCAGTACTTC.

The V gene is TRBV14, the J gene TRBJ1-1; unclear D gene. There are 13 residues in the CDR3. CDR1 is SGHDN, CDR2 FVKESK, per germline. Trimming removed 1 base from V and 10 bases from J, with 13 bases in between. As DNA, the CDR3 is TGTGCCAGCAGCCAAGGTTACGGTCGCGGAGCTTTCTTT. Translated, it gives CASSQGYGRGAFF.